This T cell receptor (beta chain) was captured by sequencing in a study of blood T cell repertoires in COVID-19 (dated by TCRdb to 2018 to 2020). Regarding the study in general: The collaborator samples originated in the United States, Italy and Spain and spanned the acute and convalescent phases of COVID-19. Sample metadata almost always included a de-identified subject ID, COVID-19 status, age in years and sex. Where HLA class I and class II types were available, the types were taken from metadata supplied by the sample provider, not from assay-based typing. The repertoires were made available in a free public database intended to serve as a resource for research on the immune response to SARS-CoV-2. The material from the prospective study consisted of cDNA or gDNA derived from T cells, B-cell-depleted T cells, or PBMCs. Samples came from the ongoing ImmuneRACE study (first 160 participants) plus 1,254 subjects from 6 global collaborators. Subjects who had been exposed to COVID-19, were actively infected with it, or had recovered from it provided the deeply sampled blood TCRbeta repertoires that made up the dataset. Study-wide conclusions, independent of this receptor: The quantity of clinical and demographic metadata differed by source and by participant and was supplied without curation.

Each collaborating institution followed its own protocols to collect whole blood in K2EDTA tubes. For TCRbeta analysis, collaborators shipped samples as frozen whole blood, isolated PBMCs, or DNA extracted from either of those sample types. The immunoSEQ Assay, a bias-controlled multiplex PCR, was used to amplify TCRbeta CDR3 regions from genomic DNA. The authors' analysis ran thus. Nucleated cell counts per sample were estimated from amplification of reference gene primers within the assay. Sequence reads were collapsed and filtered to measure the absolute abundance of every unique TCRbeta CDR3 rearrangement. For each sample, productive Simpson clonality was calculated as the square root of Simpson's diversity index over productive rearrangements. Imported from immuneACCESS, the table was reduced by TCRdb to in-frame sequences with V and J called. These copies leave out some clones; in studies compared against another copy, an unresolved V gene accounts for under half, and the cause of the remainder is not known. That table supplies the V and J calls and clone size; D and trimming were determined from the DNA. In all, the sample holds some 100,000 clones, and just over 85% of those were seen once. Clones ranked in the top ten supply roughly 4.7% of the sample.

The CDR3 numbers 15 residues from cysteine through phenylalanine. Only the CDR3 region is kept as DNA, spanning 45 bases read in frame from base 1. The germline V gene sets CDR1 to MDHEN and CDR2 to SYDVKM. Trimming at the junction amounts to 5 bases on V and 2 bases on J, and the germline ends lie 14 bases apart. As regards this clone: Its antigen remains unidentified. Within one base of it there is no much larger clone, and no base qualities were kept.

This sequence uses TRBV28 and TRBJ2-3; there is no confident call for the D gene. Input material: peripheral blood. This TCR derives from a human donor in a cohort sampled during active COVID-19. The sequenced DNA: TGTGCCAGCAGTCCCCCCTTCAGGCTCACAGATACGCAGTATTTT. This sequence encodes CASSPPFRLTDTQYF.